This T cell receptor (beta chain) was recovered during a study of identical twins. Template switching added a universal primer binding site, and final cDNA carried unique molecular identifiers. Each CDR3 protein gets one entry after TCRdb re-called the 5' RACE reads with MiXCR. In the table there are some 1,600,000 distinct CDR3 sequences, about 32% of which are singletons. In this sample, this clonotype turned up a few times. Its antigen is unknown. Regarding the study as a whole: For out-of-frame alpha sequences shared by twins, low generation probability was in excess. The same donors were not followed; conclusions instead depended on cross-sectional statistical analysis. The models gave estimates that fell short of the out-of-frame TCR alpha sharing seen in monozygotic twins.

The receptor's source is a newborn girl in good health. The sequencing input was cord blood.

The CDR3 DNA sequence: TGCGCCAGCAGCTCTGCGGGGCACACAGATACGCAGTATTTT. Translated: CASSSAGHTDTQYF. The V and J genes are TRBV5-1 and TRBJ2-3, with D maybe TRBD2 (6 bases). Trimming cost V 3 bases and J 2 bases, with 10 bases left between them. The CDR3 loop spans 14 amino acids. The germline gives CDR1 SGHRS, CDR2 YFSETQ.